What follows are 19 T cell receptor beta chains derived from one specimen sequenced in a study of T cell clonality in common variable immunodeficiency. Study-level results: Reportedly, TCR beta sequences from common variable immunodeficiency showed fewer deletions and N-nucleotide insertions.

TCRdb keeps only in-frame clones here, not all; method: immunoSEQ multiplex PCR. Observed in the sample are about 12,000 clones, none of them singletons. The antigens for these receptors are not known. The sequencing sample was made of peripheral blood mononuclear cells. The receptors stem from a human donor with common variable immunodeficiency.

The table lists this clone with a few counts. The read stops 3 residues short of the end of the CDR3; the missing end is completed from the germline J gene. This chain joins TRBV7-9 and TRBJ1-1, with a weak D call TRBD1 (5 bases). This CDR3 spans 14 amino acids. The V end lost 6 bases, the J end lost 4 bases, and 15 bases lay between the germline ends. Germline V gives CDR1 SEHNR, CDR2 FQNEAQ (reference sequence). This CDR3 reads CASRLDSLFTEAFF. Partial CDR3 DNA: TGTGCCAGCAGACTCGACAGTCTTTTCACTGAA.

Concerning this clone itself: Read coverage stops 3 residues before the CDR3 terminus; the germline J gene supplies the remainder. The V call is TRBV6-1, the J call TRBJ1-6, with 9 bases matching TRBD1. Germline CDR1 MNHNS, CDR2 SASEGT. The CDR3 contains 16 residues. CDR3 residues: CASSDYTGTGQRPLHF. CDR3 DNA (partial): TGTGCCAGCAGTGATTACACCGGGACAGGGCAAAGGCCC.

The sequenced CDR3 bases are TGTGCCAGCAGTGCGTCGGGTCGGGGGGCTACTAGGGAGACC. Protein product: CASSASGRGATRET. The complete CDR3 sequence is CASSASGRGATRETQYF. The V gene is TRBV2, the J gene TRBJ2-5; possibly TRBD2 for D (7 bases). With the read ending 3 residues before the CDR3 end, the germline J gene is used to fill in that end. Germline V gives CDR1 SNHLY, CDR2 FYNNEI. V was clipped by 4 bases and J by 5 bases, with 23 bases between them. This CDR3 contains 17 residues. Complete variable domain (other parts from reference TRBV2 and TRBJ2-5): EPEVTQTPSHQVTQMGQEVILRCVPISNHLYFYWYRQILGQKVEFLVSFYNNEISEKSEIFDDQFSVERPDGSNFTLKIRSTKLEDSAMYFCASSASGRGATRETQYFGPGTRLLVL.

This clone was found a few times. Read sequence stops 3 residues before the CDR3 end, and the germline J gene provides the missing end. The chain joins TRBV19 to TRBJ2-2; possibly TRBD1 for D (5 bases). V was trimmed by 3 bases and J by 4 bases, leaving 12 bases between them. CDR1 and CDR2 (germline): LNHDA, SQIVND (reference sequence). The CDR3 spans 15 residues. CDR3 DNA (partial): TGTGCCAGTAGTATTAACGGCCAGGGCACCGGGGAG. Its protein product is CASSINGQGTGE. The complete CDR3 sequence is CASSINGQGTGELFF.

This clone was counted a few times. The read terminates 3 residues ahead of where the CDR3 ends, so the germline J gene completes it. The chain joins TRBV19 to TRBJ2-7; 8 nucleotides agree with TRBD1. CDR1 and CDR2 from the germline V gene are LNHDA and SQIVND (reference sequence). The CDR3 totals 13 residues. Trimming cost V 3 bases and J 5 bases; bases outside gene matches: 3. The CDR3 DNA, read in part, is TGTGCCAGTAGTATCCTGGACAGGGACGAG. This gives the protein CASSILDRDE. The entire CDR3 protein reads CASSILDRDEQYF.

This clone showed up just a few times. The read comes to an end 3 residues before the CDR3 does, leaving the germline J gene to fill in the end. This chain connects TRBV7-8 to TRBJ1-1; D is undetermined. This CDR3 is 13 amino acids long. Trimming took 5 bases from V and 1 from J, leaving 8 bases between them. CDR1 and CDR2 (germline): SGHVS, FQNEAQ. Here the CDR3 reads CASSQHRNTEAFF. The DNA read from the CDR3 is TGTGCCAGCAGCCAACACAGGAACACTGAA.

This clone was counted a few times. The CDR3 is cut off 3 residues early in the read; its end comes from the germline J gene. This chain connects TRBV7-6 to TRBJ1-2, with D perhaps matching TRBD1 (6 bases). The V end was cut by 2 bases, the J end by 4 bases, with 20 bases between. The CDR3 extends over 17 amino acids. The germline gives CDR1 SGHVS, CDR2 FNYEAQ. The sequenced CDR3 bases are TGTGCCAGCAGCTTACTTGCTCGGGGGGCGATCGTCTATGGC. Translated, it gives CASSLLARGAIVYG. The whole CDR3 region reads CASSLLARGAIVYGYTF. The whole variable domain, remainder taken from reference TRBV7-6 and TRBJ1-2, is GAGVSQSPRYKVTKRGQDVALRCDPISGHVSLYWYRQALGQGPEFLTYFNYEAQQDKSGLPNDRFSAERPEGSISTLTIQRTEQRDSAMYRCASSLLARGAIVYGYTFGSGTRLTVV.

The table lists this clone with a few counts. Germline is not matched at one junction end, which may reflect a read error. Read sequence stops 3 residues before the CDR3 end, and the germline J gene provides the missing end. The chain joins TRBV7-3 to TRBJ2-7; possible D gene TRBD2, 6 bases. Germline assignment: CDR1 SGHTA and CDR2 FQGTGA. CDR3 length: 13 amino acids. This CDR3 reads CSSSLTGGGEQYF. CDR3 bases read: TGTTCCAGCAGCTTAACCGGGGGTGGCGAG.

This clone is termed medium-sized. The CDR3 end is not reached by the read, which stops 3 residues before it; the germline J gene fills it in. V gene TRBV10-3 combines with J gene TRBJ1-2, with D perhaps TRBD1 (5 bases). Germline V gene lookup returns CDR1 ENHRY and CDR2 SYGVKD. CDR3 size: 13 residues. The germline V and J ends were trimmed by 3 bases and 2 bases, with 7 bases remaining between them. CDR3 DNA (partial): TGTGCCATCAGTGACAGGGTAAACTATGGC. Translation: CAISDRVNYG. The whole CDR3 sequence is CAISDRVNYGYTF.

This clone is labeled medium-sized. The CDR3 end falls 3 residues outside the read, so it is completed with the germline J gene. The chain carries TRBV9 and TRBJ2-5; D possibly corresponds to TRBD2 (5 bases). This CDR3 is 15 amino acids long. V was pared by 0 bases and J by 1 base, with 10 bases between. Germline V gene lookup returns CDR1 SGDLS and CDR2 YYNGEE. CDR3 DNA (partial): TGTGCCAGCAGCGTAGGAATCGCGGGCCAAGAGACC. Its protein is CASSVGIAGQET. The full CDR3 is CASSVGIAGQETQYF. The full variable domain, in which reference TRBV9 and TRBJ2-5 provide the parts outside the CDR3, is DSGVTQTPKHLITATGQRVTLRCSPRSGDLSVYWYQQSLDQGLQFLIQYYNGEERAKGNILERFSAQQFPDLHSELNLSSLELGDSALYFCASSVGIAGQETQYFGPGTRLLVL.

Details on this clone: The CDR3 end lies 3 residues beyond the end of the read and is filled in from the germline J gene. The rearrangement uses TRBV19 and TRBJ1-2, with 7 bases that match TRBD1. The CDR3 is made up of 16 amino acids. Germline V CDR1 and CDR2: LNHDA, SQIVND (reference sequence). Unmatched junction bases numbered 9, after V lost 1 base and J lost 4 bases. CDR3 residues: CASSIGEQGIPYGYTF. The sequenced part of the CDR3 DNA is TGTGCCAGTAGTATAGGGGAACAGGGGATTCCCTATGGC.

This clone was counted only a few times. The read gets to within 3 residues of the CDR3 end, and the germline J gene fills in the rest. The chain links TRBV11-2 to TRBJ2-5; 10 nucleotides match TRBD1. The CDR3 runs 15 residues. CDR1 and CDR2 from the germline V gene are SGHAT and FQNNGV. After removal of 3 bases from V and 5 bases from J, the junction contained 6 bases not matched to a gene. Partial CDR3 DNA: TGTGCCAGCAGCTTCCCGACAGGGGGCCAGGAGACC. Its translation: CASSFPTGGQET. The complete CDR3 protein is CASSFPTGGQETQYF.

CDR3: CASSDSGVLIGTQYF. The sequenced part of the CDR3 DNA is TGTGCCAGCAGTGATAGCGGGGTCCTCATTGGGACC. This sequence joins TRBV6-1 and TRBJ2-5, with 8 bases matching TRBD2. The CDR3 goes on 3 residues after the read ends, and that part is filled in from the germline J gene. V gave up 3 bases and J gave up 7 bases; unmatched junction bases: 10. Germline V gene data show CDR1 as MNHNS and CDR2 as SASEGT. There are 15 residues in the CDR3.

This clone turned up a few times. The read gets to within 3 residues of the CDR3 end, and the germline J gene fills in the rest. The chain recombines TRBV6-2 or TRBV6-3 with TRBJ2-7; D perhaps matches TRBD2 (6 bases). Germline V gene sequence: CDR1 MNHEY, CDR2 SVGEGT. This CDR3 spans 16 amino acids. The V and J ends lost 2 bases and 0 bases respectively, with 14 bases between them. The covered CDR3 bases are TGTGCCAGCAGTTACGGAGGAGGGCATGGCTCCTACGAG. As protein: CASSYGGGHGSYE. The whole CDR3 sequence reads CASSYGGGHGSYEQYF.

This clone has only a few counts. The read ends 3 residues shy of where the CDR3 ends; the end is completed using the germline J gene. The J gene is TRBJ1-1, the V gene TRBV7-3; no definite D call. The V gene lost 6 bases and the J gene lost 0 bases, with 11 bases spanning the gap. The CDR3 totals 14 residues. The germline gives CDR1 SGHTA, CDR2 FQGTGA. Incomplete CDR3 DNA: TGTGCCAGCAGGTACGGGGTTCTGAACACTGAA. This codes for CASRYGVLNTE. The entire CDR3 is CASRYGVLNTEAFF.

This clone is medium-sized. The read finishes 3 residues shy of the CDR3 end, and the germline J gene is used to complete it. V gene TRBV29-1 combines with J gene TRBJ1-1; TRBD1 is a possible D gene (5 bases). V dropped 7 bases and J dropped 5 bases, with 11 bases sitting between them. Germline CDR1 and CDR2: SQVTM and ANQGSEA. There are 11 residues in the CDR3. The DNA read from the CDR3 is TGCAGCGGAAGGGGTGGGACTGAA. It is translated as CSGRGGTE. The entire CDR3 sequence reads CSGRGGTEAFF.

As for this clone: Coverage ceases 3 residues before the CDR3 finishes, and the germline J gene fills in the end. The V call is TRBV6-1, the J call TRBJ2-3; 9 bases align to TRBD1. After removal of 1 base from V and 5 bases from J, the junction contained 7 bases not matched to a gene. The CDR3 consists of 16 residues. Germline V gene sequence: CDR1 MNHNS, CDR2 SASEGT. The CDR3 sequence is CASSEVWDRAVDTQYF. The covered CDR3 bases are TGTGCCAGCAGTGAAGTCTGGGACAGGGCCGTAGATACG.

Regarding this clone: The CDR3 end falls 3 residues outside the read, so it is completed with the germline J gene. The J gene is TRBJ1-2, the V gene TRBV19; D might be TRBD1 (5 bases). Trimming left V 3 bases short and J 7 bases short, with 18 bases between. The CDR3 runs 15 residues. Per the germline V gene, CDR1 is LNHDA and CDR2 is SQIVND (reference sequence). The part of the CDR3 DNA that was read is TGTGCCAGTAGTATTTTGGATCCGGGGGACCCTGGC. Its translation is CASSILDPGDPG. The full CDR3 sequence reads CASSILDPGDPGYTF.

Remarks on this clone: The CDR3 extends 3 residues past the end of the read, so its final part is completed from the germline J gene. The rearrangement uses TRBV6-2 or TRBV6-3 and TRBJ1-2, with D uncertain. CDR3 length equals 13 residues. The germline V and J ends were trimmed by 6 bases and 6 bases, with 14 bases remaining between them. Per the germline V gene, CDR1 is MNHEY and CDR2 is SVGEGT. The sequenced part of the CDR3 DNA is TGTGCCAGCAGGAGTTGGGCCGAGGATGGC. Its protein is CASRSWAEDG. The CDR3 as a whole reads CASRSWAEDGYTF.